Each of the 27 T cell receptor beta chains below was sequenced from the same sample in a study of T-cell memory formation after mild COVID-19. One entry per CDR3 protein results from TCRdb running MiXCR on the 5' RACE reads. The sample shows roughly 320,000 distinct CDR3 sequences, 25% to 30% of them seen only once. Material: PBMCs or a T cell subset sorted from them (not recorded which). The receptors here all came from an adult woman who had mild COVID-19 (a few samples of this study predate the infection). Cell type and time point are not known.

This clonotype was observed at least ten times. The V and J genes are TRBV7-2 and TRBJ2-1; tentative D call: TRBD2 (5 bases). The CDR3 covers 15 residues. Per germline, CDR1 SGHTA and CDR2 FQGNSA. Trimming took off 1 base at V and 4 bases at J, with 11 bases between the two ends. CDR3 bases: TGTGCCAGCAGCTTAGGAGCTAGCCCATACAATGAGCAGTTCTTC. Protein sequence: CASSLGASPYNEQFF.

The chain is built from TRBV25-1 and TRBJ1-2, with D maybe TRBD1 (6 bases). The germline V and J ends were trimmed by 11 bases and 0 bases, with 19 bases remaining between them. Germline V gene data show CDR1 as MGHDK and CDR2 as SYGVNS. The CDR3 is 15 amino acids. The CDR3 loop reads CAAGGGLGSNYGYTF. CDR3 in DNA: TGTGCCGCCGGGGGCGGATTGGGGTCTAACTATGGCTACACCTTC.

This clonotype was seen more than once but under ten times. The genes are TRBV20-1 and TRBJ2-3; no clear D gene. The V end was cut by 0 bases, the J end by 2 bases, with 12 bases between. Germline assignment: CDR1 DFQATT and CDR2 SNEGSKA (reference sequence). The CDR3 loop spans 15 amino acids. DNA for the CDR3: TGCAGTGCTAGAGATATAGTTGAATCCACAGATACGCAGTATTTT. Translated: CSARDIVESTDTQYF.

V and J are TRBV6-5 and TRBJ1-1, with D maybe TRBD1 (5 bases). Trimming removed 3 bases from V and 11 bases from J, with 13 bases in between. The germline V gene has CDR1 MNHEY and CDR2 SVGAGI. The CDR3 spans 12 residues. CDR3 nucleotide sequence: TGTGCCAGCAGTTATCGTGGCAGGGTTGCTTTCTTT. It translates to CASSYRGRVAFF.

There are a few counts of this clonotype. The J gene is TRBJ2-1, the V gene TRBV28; 11 nucleotides match TRBD2. With V trimmed by 6 bases and J by 3 bases, 7 bases remained unmatched. Germline lookup yields CDR1 MDHEN and CDR2 SYDVKM. The CDR3 contains 16 residues. CDR3 DNA: TGTGCCAGCAGCGCAATTACTAGCGGGAGCTACAATGAGCAGTTCTTC. It is translated as CASSAITSGSYNEQFF.

Concerning this clonotype itself: A read error may produce the germline difference seen at one junction end. CDR3 residues: CASSRDKTGAYEQYF. CDR3 sequence (DNA): TGTGCCTCCAGCAGAGATAAGACAGGGGCCTACGAGCAGTACTTC. V gene TRBV15 combines with J gene TRBJ2-7; 8 bases line up with TRBD1. Germline V gene data show CDR1 as LNHNV and CDR2 as YYDKDF (reference sequence). The CDR3 length is 15 residues. Variable domain in full (rest from reference TRBV15 and TRBJ2-7): DAMVIQNPRYQVTQFGKPVTLSCSQTLNHNVMYWYQQKSSQAPKLLFHYYDKDFNNEADTPDNFQSRRPNTSFCFLDIRSPGLGDTAMYLCASSRDKTGAYEQYFGPGTRLTVT.

This clonotype was seen a handful of times. The J gene is TRBJ2-2, the V gene TRBV6-5, with D hard to call. With 6 bases removed from V and 6 bases from J, the gap between germline ends came to 11 bases. Germline CDR1 reads MNHEY; CDR2 reads SVGAGI. The CDR3 loop spans 13 amino acids. The CDR3 loop is CASSGVFAGELFF. CDR3 coding DNA: TGTGCCAGCAGCGGAGTCTTCGCCGGGGAGCTGTTTTTT.

Here the CDR3 DNA reads TGTGCCAGCAGTTCGCCTATGGGGCCCCAAGAGACCCAGTACTTC. This encodes CASSSPMGPQETQYF. The chain couples TRBV12-3 or TRBV12-4 to TRBJ2-5; weak D call: TRBD1 (5 bases). The germline V and J ends were trimmed by 4 bases and 1 base, with 13 bases remaining between them. There are 15 residues in the CDR3.

This clonotype was counted between two and nine times. The chain carries TRBV19 and TRBJ2-1; D is undetermined. Germline assignment: CDR1 LNHDA and CDR2 SQIVND (reference sequence). This CDR3 contains 14 residues. The V gene lost 5 bases and the J gene lost 8 bases, with 16 bases spanning the gap. CDR3 amino acids: CASSPRWPADEQFF. Here the CDR3 DNA reads TGTGCCAGTAGTCCGCGTTGGCCCGCGGATGAGCAGTTCTTC.

This clonotype showed up many times. CDR3 sequence: CASSQDDRPTGELFF. In DNA form, the CDR3 reads TGCGCCAGCAGCCAAGACGACAGGCCCACCGGGGAGCTGTTTTTT. The J gene is TRBJ2-2, the V gene TRBV4-1, with D perhaps TRBD1 (6 bases). The CDR3 is made up of 15 amino acids. Germline V lookup: CDR1 MGHRA, CDR2 YSYEKL. V lost 0 bases and J lost 4, with 9 bases in between.

This clonotype was seen more than once but under ten times. This chain links TRBV6-6 with TRBJ2-7; TRBD2 matches at 8 bases. The CDR3 spans 12 residues. Germline CDR1 and CDR2: MNHNY and SVGAGI (reference sequence). V was pared by 6 bases and J by 5 bases, with 3 bases of the junction left unmatched. CDR3 loop: CASRSGGDEQYF. The CDR3, as DNA: TGTGCCAGCAGATCCGGGGGGGACGAGCAGTACTTC.

This chain joins TRBV6-5 and TRBJ2-7; 8 positions match TRBD1. Germline V lookup: CDR1 MNHEY, CDR2 SVGAGI. The CDR3 sequence is 14 residues long. The ends lost 6 bases at V and 0 bases at J; junction bases unmatched: 4. The CDR3 sequence is CASSRQGNSYEQYF. The CDR3 coding sequence is TGTGCCAGCAGCCGACAGGGGAACTCCTACGAGCAGTACTTC.

The chain recombines TRBV6-5 with TRBJ2-6; a possible D gene is TRBD2 (5 bases). Per the germline V gene, CDR1 is MNHEY and CDR2 is SVGAGI. CDR3 length equals 16 residues. Trimming took off 0 bases at V and 4 bases at J, with 10 bases between the two ends. CDR3 protein: CASSYSGVGGANVLTF. CDR3 DNA: TGTGCCAGCAGTTACTCGGGAGTCGGAGGGGCCAACGTCCTGACTTTC.

This rearrangement joins TRBV5-6 to TRBJ2-3, with unresolved D. Germline-derived CDR1 and CDR2 are SGHDT and YYEEEE. The CDR3 runs to 14 residues. V lost 3 bases and J 6 bases, leaving 14 bases between the germline ends. DNA for the CDR3: TGTGCCAGCAGCTCGGGCCTAGGGATGGATACGCAGTATTTT. It encodes CASSSGLGMDTQYF.

At least ten counts were recorded for this clonotype. The chain couples TRBV12-3 or TRBV12-4 to TRBJ2-5, with D possibly TRBD1 on 5 matching bases. The CDR3 extends over 12 amino acids. V lost 6 bases to trimming and J lost 10 bases, with 15 bases between them. The CDR3 coding sequence is TGTGCCAGCAGGACGGCCCCAGGGTTCCAGTACTTC. As protein: CASRTAPGFQYF.

There are a few counts of this clonotype. V and J are TRBV28 and TRBJ1-5; maybe TRBD1 (5 bases). Trimming cost V 6 bases and J 6 bases, with 15 bases left between them. Germline-derived CDR1 and CDR2 are MDHEN and SYDVKM. The CDR3 covers 14 residues. CDR3 loop: CASSAGGARQPQHF. CDR3 nucleotide sequence: TGTGCCAGCAGCGCGGGAGGGGCTCGTCAGCCCCAGCATTTT.

Only a few counts were recorded for this clonotype. The rearrangement uses TRBV6-5 and TRBJ2-1, with D tentatively TRBD1 (6 bases). Germline-derived CDR1 and CDR2 are MNHEY and SVGAGI. V lost 8 bases and J 1 base, leaving 9 bases between the germline ends. The CDR3 is made up of 13 amino acids. The CDR3 here is CASQGRSYNEQFF. Written as DNA, the CDR3 is TGTGCCAGCCAGGGGAGATCCTACAATGAGCAGTTCTTC.

This clonotype was observed a handful of times. This chain uses TRBV29-1 with TRBJ2-7; 8 positions match TRBD1. J lost 4 bases, V lost 7 bases, and 3 bases had no gene match. The CDR3 is 11 amino acids. CDR1 is SQVTM and CDR2 is ANQGSEA in the germline V gene. In nucleotides, the CDR3 is TGCAGCGGACAGGGGTCATACGAGCAGTACTTC. This gives the protein CSGQGSYEQYF.

This clonotype was picked up a small number of times. The gene calls are TRBV12-3 or TRBV12-4 and TRBJ2-5, with D possibly TRBD1 on 6 matching bases. The V and J ends lost 5 bases and 4 bases respectively, with 17 bases between them. The CDR3 has 15 amino acids. The CDR3 sequence: CASSPRPGVGETQYF. For the CDR3, the DNA is TGTGCCAGCAGTCCCCGGCCAGGGGTCGGAGAGACCCAGTACTTC.

This clonotype was observed a few times. V is TRBV15 and J is TRBJ1-4; TRBD1 aligns across 8 bases. Germline-derived CDR1 and CDR2 are LNHNV and YYDKDF (reference sequence). There are 15 residues in the CDR3. The V segment lost 1 base and the J segment 6 bases; nucleotides outside the gene matches: 4. The CDR3 loop is CATSRGQGRDEKLFF. As DNA, the CDR3 is TGTGCCACCAGCAGAGGACAGGGGAGGGATGAAAAACTGTTTTTT.

The J gene is TRBJ2-7, the V gene TRBV5-1; TRBD1 is a possible D gene (6 bases). The CDR3 totals 16 residues. CDR1 is SGHRS and CDR2 is YFSETQ in the germline V gene. Between the trimmed V and J ends, which lost 2 bases and 0 bases, there was a span of 15 bases. The CDR3 nucleotides read TGCGCCAGCAGCTTCTCTGCAGGGGTTAGCTCCTACGAGCAGTACTTC. This translates into CASSFSAGVSSYEQYF.

This clonotype was counted a few times. J is TRBJ1-1 and V is TRBV29-1, with D unclear. The CDR3 spans 13 residues. Germline loops: CDR1 SQVTM, CDR2 ANQGSEA. V was clipped by 7 bases and J by 4 bases, with 16 bases between them. The CDR3 nucleotides read TGCAGCGGCGCAGGTAGCGGAGCCACTGAAGCTTTCTTT. Translation: CSGAGSGATEAFF.

The rearrangement joins TRBV2 to TRBJ2-3, with D possibly being TRBD1 or TRBD2 (6 bases each). V lost 4 bases and J lost 6, with 20 bases in between. CDR1 and CDR2 from the germline V gene are SNHLY and FYNNEI. The CDR3 is 16 residues long. The CDR3 here is CASSALNGGPGDTQYF. The CDR3 coding sequence is TGTGCCAGCAGTGCCCTAAATGGGGGGCCAGGGGATACGCAGTATTTT.

This clonotype was seen only a few times. The V gene is TRBV19, the J gene TRBJ2-5; maybe TRBD2 (5 bases). This CDR3 comprises 13 residues. Germline V gene lookup returns CDR1 LNHDA and CDR2 SQIVND (reference sequence). The ends were cut back, 6 bases at V and 3 bases at J, with 11 bases in the middle. The CDR3 DNA is TGTGCCAGTAGAAGGTTGGGAGAAGAGACCCAGTACTTC. Translated: CASRRLGEETQYF.

This clonotype was observed a handful of times. This chain connects TRBV10-3 to TRBJ1-1, with D possibly matching TRBD1 (5 bases). Trimming cost V 10 bases and J 2 bases, with 14 bases left between them. CDR1 ENHRY and CDR2 SYGVKD come from the germline V gene. The CDR3 length is 13 residues. This CDR3 reads CATAQQVNTEAFF. CDR3 in DNA: TGTGCCACTGCGCAACAGGTTAACACTGAAGCTTTCTTT.

This chain uses TRBV4-1 with TRBJ2-1; D is unclear. V gave up 0 bases and J gave up 3 bases, with 9 bases separating them. The CDR3 is made up of 15 amino acids. Germline CDR1 is MGHRA and CDR2 is YSYEKL. The chain's CDR3 is CASSQDLGSYNEQFF. In nucleotides, the CDR3 is TGCGCCAGCAGCCAAGATCTGGGCAGCTACAATGAGCAGTTCTTC.

This sequence joins TRBV29-1 and TRBJ2-7; TRBD1 is a possible D gene (5 bases). The CDR3 has 13 amino acids. Trimming stripped 2 bases from V and 3 bases from J, with 11 bases between. Germline V lookup: CDR1 SQVTM, CDR2 ANQGSEA. The CDR3 region has the DNA TGCAGCGTTGAATGGCATGACAGCTACGAGCAGTACTTC. Encoded protein: CSVEWHDSYEQYF.